One TCR beta chain is described in this entry. Its cognate antigen is unknown. Some clones are missing from TCRdb's copy, which holds only in-frame ones; the method was immunoSEQ multiplex PCR. The top ten clones hold less than 3.5% of a sample with 130,000 to 150,000 clones, less than 90% of them seen once. The data belong to a study of cytomegalovirus exposure and HLA in healthy donors. About the research overall: The roughly 130 validation repertoires used the same platform as the 550 to 800 first-cohort repertoires (as reported by a later analysis). Study observations and caveats: The authors listed some 150 TCR beta chains as cytomegalovirus-associated. The dataset shows that most TCR sequences were rare, while some public TCRs occurred in many donors.

The sample consisted of PBMCs. This clonotype was sampled from a man aged 18 to 29 in good health and CMV-seronegative.

CDR3 bases: TGTGCCAGCAGGGGGACTTACTATGGCTACACCTTC. It yields the protein CASRGTYYGYTF. This rearrangement joins TRBV6-1 to TRBJ1-2; D perhaps matches TRBD1 (5 bases). V dropped 6 bases and J dropped 3 bases, with 8 bases sitting between them. The V gene's germline CDR1 is MNHNS and CDR2 SASEGT. This CDR3 spans 12 amino acids.